This T cell receptor beta chain was captured by sequencing in a study of shared clonotypes between healthy human individuals. Whole-study findings and limits: It was expected that sequencing depth would affect clonotype sharing among donors. Genetic and exposure-history diversity was limited by the small donor number.

Naivety among CD8 cells was defined by CD45RO negativity and positive CCR7 selection, thereby excluding terminally differentiated effector memory CD45RA+ cells. As for this clone: Its antigen is unidentified.

Libraries were prepared by immunoSEQ multiplex PCR; TCRdb keeps only in-frame clonotypes and omits some of them. The table shows over 2,000,000 clones, with about 94% occurring only once. Germline CDR1 reads GTSNPN; CDR2 reads SVGIG (reference sequence). The length of the CDR3 is 15 residues. Losses at the gene ends were 0 bases for V and 2 bases for J; bases not matched to a gene: 7. The chain carries TRBV30 and TRBJ2-7, with 7 bases fitting TRBD2. This receptor was identified in a young man in good health. Some clones in this sample may be carry-over from other donors' samples. Sequencing was carried out using naive CD8+ T cells from PBMCs. CDR3 amino acids: CAWSVLSGIAYEQYF. The DNA for the CDR3 is TGTGCCTGGAGTGTCCTGAGCGGGATCGCCTACGAGCAGTACTTC.